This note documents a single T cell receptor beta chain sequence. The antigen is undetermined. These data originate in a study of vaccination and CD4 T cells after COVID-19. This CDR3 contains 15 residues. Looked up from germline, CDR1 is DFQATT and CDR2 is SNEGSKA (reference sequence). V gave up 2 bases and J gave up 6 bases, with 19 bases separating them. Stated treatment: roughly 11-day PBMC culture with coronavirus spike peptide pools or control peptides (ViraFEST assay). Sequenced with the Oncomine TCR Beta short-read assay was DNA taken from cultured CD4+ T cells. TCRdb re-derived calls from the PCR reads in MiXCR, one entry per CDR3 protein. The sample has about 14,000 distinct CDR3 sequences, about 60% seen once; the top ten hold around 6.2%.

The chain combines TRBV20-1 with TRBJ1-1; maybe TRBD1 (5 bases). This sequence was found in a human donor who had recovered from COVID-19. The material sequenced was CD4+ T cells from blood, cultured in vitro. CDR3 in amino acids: CSARPSQREGAEAFF. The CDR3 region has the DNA TGCAGTGCTAGACCCAGCCAGCGGGAAGGGGCTGAAGCTTTCTTT.